Listed below are T cell receptor beta chains from one sample, sequenced in a study of blood T cell repertoires in COVID-19. Method: immunoSEQ multiplex PCR; TCRdb's copy keeps in-frame clones and lacks some. In the table there are approximately 46,000 clones, roughly four fifths of which are singletons. Sequencing was performed on peripheral blood. These receptors were obtained from a woman aged 60-75 years with acute or convalescent COVID-19. CDR3s include the opening cysteine and the closing phenylalanine or tryptophan. Each record gives: D gene, clone size, J gene, V gene, CDR3 DNA, CDR3 protein. D genes are given only for firm matches. Clone size is shown for a subset of rows, as once, few, many or a class of expanded clone.

d_call: -
clone_size: -
j_call: TRBJ2-7
v_call: TRBV18
cdr3_nt: TGTGCCAGCTCTACTCCTGAAGGCGGATACGAGCAGTACTTC
cdr3_aa: CASSTPEGGYEQYF

d_call: -
clone_size: -
j_call: TRBJ1-2
v_call: TRBV30
cdr3_nt: TGTGCCTGGAGTGTTAAGGAGTACTATGGCTACACCTTC
cdr3_aa: CAWSVKEYYGYTF

d_call: TRBD2
clone_size: -
j_call: TRBJ2-1
v_call: TRBV9
cdr3_nt: TGTGCCAGCAGCGTAGGGCAGGGAGGGTCCTACAATGAGCAGTTCTTC
cdr3_aa: CASSVGQGGSYNEQFF

d_call: -
clone_size: few
j_call: TRBJ1-1
v_call: TRBV6-4
cdr3_nt: TGTGCCAGCAGTGAGAGGGAGGGCACTGAAGCTTTCTTT
cdr3_aa: CASSEREGTEAFF

d_call: -
clone_size: -
j_call: TRBJ2-7
v_call: TRBV2
cdr3_nt: TGTGCCAGCAGCGCGGGCGGAACCTACGAGCAGTACTTC
cdr3_aa: CASSAGGTYEQYF

d_call: -
clone_size: -
j_call: TRBJ1-1
v_call: TRBV19
cdr3_nt: TGTGCCAGTACCACGCGATTGGGGCACACTGAAGCTTTCTTT
cdr3_aa: CASTTRLGHTEAFF

d_call: -
clone_size: -
j_call: TRBJ2-3
v_call: TRBV24-1
cdr3_nt: TGTGCCACCAGTCCTAGCACAGATACGCAGTATTTT
cdr3_aa: CATSPSTDTQYF

d_call: -
clone_size: -
j_call: TRBJ1-1
v_call: TRBV7-2
cdr3_nt: TGTGCCAGCAGCCCCTTAGGTTATATGTCGGCAGGCTATTATGAAGCTTTCTTT
cdr3_aa: CASSPLGYMSAGYYEAFF

d_call: TRBD1
clone_size: -
j_call: TRBJ1-2
v_call: TRBV5-4
cdr3_nt: TGTGCCAGCAGCTTGTACAGGGGGCGCAGGGATGGCTACACCTTC
cdr3_aa: CASSLYRGRRDGYTF

d_call: TRBD2
clone_size: -
j_call: TRBJ2-7
v_call: TRBV3-1/TRBV3-2
cdr3_nt: TGTGCCAGCAGCCAAGTCGGGACTAGCGGGGGGGCCTACGAGCAGTACTTC
cdr3_aa: CASSQVGTSGGAYEQYF

d_call: -
clone_size: -
j_call: TRBJ2-3
v_call: TRBV12-5
cdr3_nt: TGTGCTAGTGGTTTGGGCCAGGGCTCTAGCACAGATACGCAGTATTTT
cdr3_aa: CASGLGQGSSTDTQYF

d_call: TRBD1
clone_size: -
j_call: TRBJ2-2
v_call: TRBV6-5
cdr3_nt: TGTGCCAGCAGTTATACAGGGGGCAGAGTTAACGGGGAGCTGTTTTTT
cdr3_aa: CASSYTGGRVNGELFF

d_call: -
clone_size: -
j_call: TRBJ1-6
v_call: TRBV18
cdr3_nt: TGTGCCAGCTCAAGAGAAGAAAATTCACCCCTCCACTTT
cdr3_aa: CASSREENSPLHF

d_call: TRBD1
clone_size: -
j_call: TRBJ1-5
v_call: TRBV6-1
cdr3_nt: TGTGCCAGCAGTGATCCAGGGGGGTGGGTTCAGCCCCAGCATTTT
cdr3_aa: CASSDPGGWVQPQHF

d_call: -
clone_size: -
j_call: TRBJ2-7
v_call: TRBV2
cdr3_nt: TGTGCCAGCACGATGGGGTCCCGGGGGGCCGATTACGAGCAGTACTTC
cdr3_aa: CASTMGSRGADYEQYF

d_call: TRBD1
clone_size: -
j_call: TRBJ1-2
v_call: TRBV3-1/TRBV3-2
cdr3_nt: TGTGCCAGCAGCCCCAGGACAGGGAGCTATGGCTACACCTTC
cdr3_aa: CASSPRTGSYGYTF

d_call: -
clone_size: -
j_call: TRBJ1-2
v_call: TRBV2
cdr3_nt: TGTGCCAGCAGTGAATGGCAGGGTAACTATGGCTACACCTTC
cdr3_aa: CASSEWQGNYGYTF

d_call: TRBD2
clone_size: -
j_call: TRBJ2-1
v_call: TRBV3-1/TRBV3-2
cdr3_nt: TGTGCCAGCAGCCAAGATAAACTAGCGGGGTACAATGAGCAGTTCTTC
cdr3_aa: CASSQDKLAGYNEQFF

d_call: -
clone_size: few
j_call: TRBJ2-7
v_call: TRBV14
cdr3_nt: TGTGCCAGCAGCCCTAGTTTCTACGAGCAGTACTTC
cdr3_aa: CASSPSFYEQYF

d_call: TRBD2
clone_size: -
j_call: TRBJ2-7
v_call: TRBV9
cdr3_nt: TGTGCCAGCAGCCCCAAGGGGCTAGCGGCCACCTACGAGCAGTACTTC
cdr3_aa: CASSPKGLAATYEQYF

d_call: TRBD1
clone_size: -
j_call: TRBJ1-2
v_call: TRBV23-1
cdr3_nt: TGCGCCAGCAGTCAATGGCAGGACAGGGACTATGGCTACACCTTC
cdr3_aa: CASSQWQDRDYGYTF

d_call: -
clone_size: -
j_call: TRBJ1-6
v_call: TRBV25-1
cdr3_nt: TGTGCCAGCAGTGAAGGGCAGGGAGGTTCACCCCTCCACTTT
cdr3_aa: CASSEGQGGSPLHF

d_call: TRBD1
clone_size: -
j_call: TRBJ1-5
v_call: TRBV12-3/TRBV12-4
cdr3_nt: TGTGCCAGCAGTGCAGGGGGTGATCAGCCCCAGCATTTT
cdr3_aa: CASSAGGDQPQHF

d_call: -
clone_size: once
j_call: TRBJ1-3
v_call: TRBV21-1
cdr3_nt: TGTGCCAGCAGCAAAGACGTCAGGAAAGTCTCTGGAAACACCATATATTTT
cdr3_aa: CASSKDVRKVSGNTIYF

d_call: TRBD1
clone_size: few
j_call: TRBJ1-5
v_call: TRBV19
cdr3_nt: TGTGCCAGTAGTAGGGACAGGGCTGGCTACAATCAGCCCCAGCATTTT
cdr3_aa: CASSRDRAGYNQPQHF

d_call: TRBD2
clone_size: -
j_call: TRBJ2-7
v_call: TRBV5-8
cdr3_nt: TGTGCCAGCAGCTTTCCGGGACTAACCTACGAGCAGTACTTC
cdr3_aa: CASSFPGLTYEQYF

d_call: -
clone_size: -
j_call: TRBJ2-3
v_call: TRBV5-5
cdr3_nt: TGTGCCAGCAGCCCAGTGACATTATCCACAGATACGCAGTATTTT
cdr3_aa: CASSPVTLSTDTQYF

d_call: TRBD2
clone_size: -
j_call: TRBJ2-1
v_call: TRBV7-9
cdr3_nt: TGTGCCAGCAGCTTAGATAGACTAGCGGGAGCAGAGCAGTTCTTC
cdr3_aa: CASSLDRLAGAEQFF

d_call: TRBD1
clone_size: -
j_call: TRBJ1-6
v_call: TRBV5-1
cdr3_nt: TGCGCCAGCAGGGGACAGGAAAATTCACCCCTCCACTTT
cdr3_aa: CASRGQENSPLHF

d_call: -
clone_size: -
j_call: TRBJ2-1
v_call: TRBV15
cdr3_nt: TGTGCCACCAGCAGAGTTGGCGGTATCAATGAGCAGTTCTTC
cdr3_aa: CATSRVGGINEQFF

d_call: -
clone_size: few
j_call: TRBJ1-3
v_call: TRBV6-2/TRBV6-3
cdr3_nt: TGTGCCAGCAGTTACTCGCCGGGGGGACTTAGGAACACCATATATTTT
cdr3_aa: CASSYSPGGLRNTIYF

d_call: -
clone_size: -
j_call: TRBJ1-4
v_call: TRBV28
cdr3_nt: TGTGCCAGTTCGACTCGGACTGGGAATGAAAAACTGTTTTTT
cdr3_aa: CASSTRTGNEKLFF

d_call: TRBD1
clone_size: few
j_call: TRBJ1-4
v_call: TRBV5-6
cdr3_nt: TGTGCCAGCAGCTTAGGGACAGGGGTTGAAAAACTGTTTTTT
cdr3_aa: CASSLGTGVEKLFF

d_call: -
clone_size: -
j_call: TRBJ1-1
v_call: TRBV11-2
cdr3_nt: TGTGCCAGCAGCTCAGGGGTAGGGTGGGACACTGAAGCTTTCTTT
cdr3_aa: CASSSGVGWDTEAFF

d_call: -
clone_size: -
j_call: TRBJ2-7
v_call: TRBV6-5
cdr3_nt: TGTGCCAGCAGTACGCGCGGCCGGCTCTACGAGCAGTACTTC
cdr3_aa: CASSTRGRLYEQYF

d_call: -
clone_size: -
j_call: TRBJ2-3
v_call: TRBV5-8
cdr3_nt: TGTGCCAGCAGCTTGCATATGGTAGCAACTAGCACAGATACGCAGTATTTT
cdr3_aa: CASSLHMVATSTDTQYF

d_call: -
clone_size: -
j_call: TRBJ2-2
v_call: TRBV27
cdr3_nt: TGTGCCAGCACCCAGGGAAGGGGGAACGGGGAGCTGTTTTTT
cdr3_aa: CASTQGRGNGELFF

d_call: TRBD1
clone_size: -
j_call: TRBJ2-1
v_call: TRBV27
cdr3_nt: TGTGCCAGCAGTTTGACGGCAGGGGGTGAGCAGTTCTTC
cdr3_aa: CASSLTAGGEQFF

d_call: TRBD1
clone_size: once
j_call: TRBJ1-5
v_call: TRBV24-1
cdr3_nt: TGTGCCACCAGTGATTTGTACTCGGGACAGGGGAATCAGCCCCAGCATTTT
cdr3_aa: CATSDLYSGQGNQPQHF

d_call: -
clone_size: -
j_call: TRBJ2-7
v_call: TRBV12-1
cdr3_nt: TGTGCCAGCAGCTCCAGGGTGCCGCCGAGCTCCTACGAGCAGTACTTC
cdr3_aa: CASSSRVPPSSYEQYF

d_call: -
clone_size: once
j_call: TRBJ2-1
v_call: TRBV9
cdr3_nt: TGTGCCAGCAGCGGGGACTCCAATAAGAATGAGCAGTTCTTC
cdr3_aa: CASSGDSNKNEQFF

d_call: -
clone_size: -
j_call: TRBJ1-5
v_call: TRBV6-5
cdr3_nt: TGTGCCAGCAGTCGAGACAGTTATAGCAATCAGCCCCAGCATTTT
cdr3_aa: CASSRDSYSNQPQHF

d_call: -
clone_size: -
j_call: TRBJ2-3
v_call: TRBV7-2
cdr3_nt: TGTGCCAGCAGCTTCGCTAGCGCGAGCACAGATACGCAGTATTTT
cdr3_aa: CASSFASASTDTQYF

d_call: TRBD2
clone_size: -
j_call: TRBJ2-1
v_call: TRBV20-1
cdr3_nt: TGCAGTGCTCTACTAGCGATGCAGTTCTTC
cdr3_aa: CSALLAMQFF

d_call: -
clone_size: -
j_call: TRBJ2-3
v_call: TRBV19
cdr3_nt: TGTGCCAGTAGTGACGGCGGAACCAGAGATACGCAGTATTTT
cdr3_aa: CASSDGGTRDTQYF

d_call: TRBD1
clone_size: -
j_call: TRBJ1-4
v_call: TRBV3-1/TRBV3-2
cdr3_nt: TGTGCCAGCAGCCAAGACGTCCCGGGACAGGTGGGGCCAAGTAATGAAAAACTGTTTTTT
cdr3_aa: CASSQDVPGQVGPSNEKLFF

d_call: -
clone_size: -
j_call: TRBJ1-2
v_call: TRBV5-4
cdr3_nt: TGTGCCAGCAGCTTGGAAGAGAGCAGGCCGGGGAGTAACTATGGCTACACCTTC
cdr3_aa: CASSLEESRPGSNYGYTF

d_call: TRBD1
clone_size: -
j_call: TRBJ1-2
v_call: TRBV19
cdr3_nt: TGTGCCAGTAAATCGGGACAGGGGGAAAACTATGGCTACACCTTC
cdr3_aa: CASKSGQGENYGYTF

d_call: -
clone_size: once
j_call: TRBJ1-5
v_call: TRBV7-7
cdr3_nt: TGTGCTAGCAGCGAATATCAGGGTCAGCCCCAGCATTTT
cdr3_aa: CASSEYQGQPQHF

d_call: -
clone_size: -
j_call: TRBJ1-1
v_call: TRBV24-1
cdr3_nt: TGTGCCACCAGTGGAGGGGGGGACACTGAAGCTTTCTTT
cdr3_aa: CATSGGGDTEAFF

d_call: TRBD1
clone_size: -
j_call: TRBJ1-1
v_call: TRBV7-2
cdr3_nt: TGTGCCAGCAGCTTAGAACCAGGGGGCAAAGCTTTCTTT
cdr3_aa: CASSLEPGGKAFF

d_call: TRBD1
clone_size: -
j_call: TRBJ1-3
v_call: TRBV3-1/TRBV3-2
cdr3_nt: TGTGCCAGCAGCCCTCGGGACAGGGGGTTTGGCGGAAACACCATATATTTT
cdr3_aa: CASSPRDRGFGGNTIYF

d_call: -
clone_size: once
j_call: TRBJ2-1
v_call: TRBV2
cdr3_nt: TGTGCCAGCAGCTCTAGCTCCTTCTCCTACAATGAGCAGTTCTTC
cdr3_aa: CASSSSSFSYNEQFF